This T cell receptor (beta chain) was found in a study of shared T cell receptors in the human thymus. Produced via immunoSEQ multiplex PCR; TCRdb's table is partial and in-frame only. The data show about 380,000 clones, roughly 94% seen once. V lost 6 bases and J 3 bases, leaving 20 bases between the germline ends. The CDR3 covers 16 residues. Germline lookup yields CDR1 KGHSH and CDR2 LQKENI. The receptor's source is a human donor. Source material: thymocytes. The V gene is TRBV18, the J gene TRBJ1-2; weak D call: TRBD1 (6 bases). The CDR3 nucleotides read TGTGCCAGCTCCAACTCCCTCGACAGGCCTCACTATGGCTACACCTTC. Protein: CASSNSLDRPHYGYTF.